These 27 T cell receptor beta chains were all obtained from the same sample, sequenced in a study of CD8 T cells in Susac syndrome. Random hexamers were used to reverse transcribe the RNA input (0.5 to 1 ug). TCRdb called the immunoSEQ multiplex PCR reads again in MiXCR, with one record for every CDR3 protein. The table includes 300,000 or so distinct CDR3 sequences, 90% to 95% detected once. What was sequenced was CD4+ T cells from PBMCs. The receptor source for this set is a human donor with multiple sclerosis.

J is TRBJ2-5 and V is TRBV5-1; 16 bases line up with TRBD2. This CDR3 contains 17 residues. Germline V gene lookup returns CDR1 SGHRS and CDR2 YFSETQ. V shed 4 bases, J shed 0 bases, and the junction held 3 bases outside the gene matches. The CDR3 nucleotides are TGCGCCAGCAGCCCGGGACTAGCGGGAGGGTACCAAGAGACCCAGTACTTC. Protein product: CASSPGLAGGYQETQYF.

The chain employs TRBV20-1 and TRBJ2-7; D possibly corresponds to TRBD2 (6 bases). Germline lookup yields CDR1 DFQATT and CDR2 SNEGSKA (reference sequence). V dropped 2 bases and J dropped 5 bases, with 10 bases sitting between them. The CDR3 is made up of 12 amino acids. The CDR3 sequence: CSARKGLNEQYF. The CDR3 DNA sequence: TGCAGTGCTAGAAAGGGACTCAACGAGCAGTACTTC.

As regards this clonotype: At one end the junction does not follow the germline gene, possibly because of a read error. V is TRBV27 and J is TRBJ1-4; no firm D call. This CDR3 comprises 8 residues. Germline V gene lookup returns CDR1 MNHEY and CDR2 SMNVEV (reference sequence). CDR3 DNA: TGTGCCAGCAGTTTCCCTACATTT. This sequence encodes CASSFPTF. Using reference TRBV27 and TRBJ1-4 for the parts outside the CDR3, the full variable domain is EAQVTQNPRYLITVTGKKLTVTCSQNMNHEYMSWYRQDPGLGLRQIYYSMNVEVTDKGDVPEGYKVSRKEKRNFPLILESPSPNQTSLYFCASSFPTFGSGTQLSVL.

V gene TRBV5-5 combines with J gene TRBJ2-7; D call uncertain. V shed 2 bases and J shed 2 bases, with 8 bases lying between them. The CDR3 consists of 13 residues. CDR1 and CDR2 from the germline V gene are SGHKS and YYEKEE (reference sequence). The DNA for the CDR3 is TGTGCCAGCAGCTTCTCTGGAACCTACGAGCAGTACTTC. Amino acid sequence: CASSFSGTYEQYF.

This rearrangement joins TRBV7-2 to TRBJ2-7, with 7 bases matching TRBD2. V shed 5 bases and J 3 bases; nucleotides not matched to a gene: 7. Germline CDR1 SGHTA, CDR2 FQGNSA. CDR3 length equals 14 residues. CDR3 in amino acids: CASSESGRLYEQYF. The CDR3 DNA reads TGTGCCAGCAGCGAGTCCGGGAGGCTCTACGAGCAGTACTTC.

The rearrangement links TRBV2 to TRBJ1-5, with D possibly matching TRBD1 (6 bases). The CDR3 extends over 14 amino acids. CDR1 is SNHLY, CDR2 FYNNEI, per germline. V lost 7 bases and J lost 3, with 13 bases in between. CDR3 in amino acids: CASTRQVINQPQHF. In DNA form, the CDR3 reads TGTGCCAGCACAAGACAGGTGATCAATCAGCCCCAGCATTTT.

The CDR3 DNA reads TGTGCCAGCAGTTCGGGACAGGGGGCGAGACAGCCCCAGCATTTT. This translates into CASSSGQGARQPQHF. The chain joins TRBV27 to TRBJ1-5; 12 bases are shared with TRBD1. V lost 4 bases and J lost 7; bases outside the gene matches: 5. The germline V gene has CDR1 MNHEY and CDR2 SMNVEV (reference sequence). The CDR3 runs 15 residues.

The chain links TRBV11-2 to TRBJ2-5; the D is unclear. The germline gives CDR1 SGHAT, CDR2 FQNNGV. V dropped 1 base and J dropped 4 bases, with 7 bases sitting between them. The CDR3 is made up of 13 amino acids. The CDR3: CASSLVVGETQYF. The CDR3 nucleotides are TGTGCCAGCAGCTTAGTAGTAGGAGAGACCCAGTACTTC.

The table lists this clonotype with a count of one. This chain connects TRBV12-3 or TRBV12-4 to TRBJ1-1; a weak D match, TRBD1 (6 bases). The CDR3 contains 14 residues. Trimming left V 0 bases short and J 3 bases short, with 8 bases between. DNA of the CDR3: TGTGCCAGCAGTTTAGCGGGGGCGTACACTGAAGCTTTCTTT. Translating it yields CASSLAGAYTEAFF.

The gene calls are TRBV5-6 and TRBJ2-7, with D perhaps given as TRBD1 or TRBD2 (5 bases each). CDR1 is SGHDT and CDR2 is YYEEEE in the germline V gene. The CDR3 runs to 13 residues. Trimming took off 7 bases at V and 2 bases at J, with 13 bases between the two ends. This CDR3 reads CASLRDGAYEQYF. The CDR3 DNA is TGTGCCAGCTTAAGGGACGGAGCCTACGAGCAGTACTTC. Based on the CDR3 plus reference TRBV5-6 and TRBJ2-7, the full variable domain is DAGVTQSPTHLIKTRGQQVTLRCSPKSGHDTVSWYQQALGQGPQFIFQYYEEEERQRGNFPDRFSGHQFPNYSSELNVNALLLGDSALYLCASLRDGAYEQYFGPGTRLTVT.

The genes are TRBV5-1 and TRBJ2-7; TRBD1 aligns across 9 bases. This CDR3 spans 17 amino acids. Germline-derived CDR1 and CDR2 are SGHRS and YFSETQ. With 0 bases clipped from V and 3 bases from J, the junction kept 10 bases outside the gene matches. In DNA, the CDR3 is TGCGCCAGCAGCTTGGGGGGACAGGGACAGGGTCACTACGAGCAGTACTTC. Protein: CASSLGGQGQGHYEQYF.

The CDR3 DNA is TGTGCCACCAGCAGAGAGGGGGCTCGCCAATCACCCCTCCACTTT. Translated: CATSREGARQSPLHF. The chain uses TRBV15 and TRBJ1-6; tentatively, D is TRBD1 (6 bases). This CDR3 is 15 amino acids long. Germline V CDR1 and CDR2: LNHNV, YYDKDF (reference sequence). V was shortened by 0 bases and J by 10 bases, with 13 bases between the two germline ends.

The V gene is TRBV10-2, the J gene TRBJ1-1; unclear D gene. The CDR3 has 13 amino acids. V was cut by 7 bases and J by 5 bases, with 14 bases left in between. Germline-derived CDR1 and CDR2 are WSHSY and SAAADI. The CDR3 DNA reads TGCGCCAGCAATTGGAGGTTTGAGACTGAAGCTTTCTTT. Translated: CASNWRFETEAFF.

The rearrangement links TRBV20-1 to TRBJ2-3; TRBD1 is a possible D gene (5 bases). The CDR3 has 13 amino acids. Trimming left V 0 bases short and J 7 bases short, with 11 bases between. The V gene's germline CDR1 is DFQATT and CDR2 SNEGSKA (reference sequence). This chain's CDR3 is CSAREYRQYTQYF. The DNA for the CDR3 is TGCAGTGCTAGAGAGTACCGACAGTATACGCAGTATTTT.

This chain links TRBV5-1 with TRBJ2-5, with D possibly TRBD2 on 5 matching bases. Per the germline V gene, CDR1 is SGHRS and CDR2 is YFSETQ. V lost 2 bases and J 0 bases, leaving 11 bases between the germline ends. CDR3 length equals 15 residues. CDR3 DNA: TGCGCCAGCAGCTTAGCCGGGAAATACCAAGAGACCCAGTACTTC. Protein sequence: CASSLAGKYQETQYF.

This chain links TRBV6-6 with TRBJ2-5; the D gene could be TRBD1 or TRBD2 (6 bases each). The length of the CDR3 is 14 residues. V shed 6 bases and J shed 1 base, with 12 bases lying between them. Germline V gene lookup returns CDR1 MNHNY and CDR2 SVGAGI (reference sequence). CDR3 sequence reads: CASRNRGAQETQYF. The CDR3 DNA follows: TGTGCCAGCAGAAATAGGGGGGCCCAAGAGACCCAGTACTTC.

The chain has TRBV14 and TRBJ1-2, with D perhaps TRBD1 (5 bases). V gave up 0 bases and J gave up 5 bases, with 16 bases separating them. CDR3 size: 16 residues. Germline CDR1 SGHDN, CDR2 FVKESK. CDR3 in DNA: TGTGCCAGCAGCCAAGATGCCCATGAGGGGAGGTATGGCTACACCTTC. It encodes CASSQDAHEGRYGYTF.

In nucleotides, the CDR3 is TGCGCCAGCAGCCACCCGGGTGTAAGCATCTATGGCTACACCTTC. It yields the protein CASSHPGVSIYGYTF. The V call is TRBV4-1, the J call TRBJ1-2, with D uncertain. The length of the CDR3 is 15 residues. CDR1 and CDR2 from the germline V gene are MGHRA and YSYEKL. V gave up 3 bases and J gave up 4 bases, with 15 bases separating them.

The chain joins TRBV25-1 to TRBJ2-7, with TRBD1 as a possible D gene (6 bases). Trimming removed 1 base from V and 2 bases from J, with 12 bases in between. The CDR3 consists of 15 residues. Germline assignment: CDR1 MGHDK and CDR2 SYGVNS. The CDR3: CASSEFARGTYEQYF. In DNA form, the CDR3 reads TGTGCCAGCAGTGAATTCGCCAGGGGAACCTACGAGCAGTACTTC.

J is TRBJ2-1 and V is TRBV11-2; TRBD2 matches at 9 bases. The CDR3 consists of 16 residues. V was clipped by 5 bases and J by 2 bases; unmatched bases: 7. Germline CDR1 SGHAT, CDR2 FQNNGV. The CDR3 region has the DNA TGTGCCAGCAGCCCGGGAGCGGGGGGTCCCTACAATGAGCAGTTCTTC. It specifies CASSPGAGGPYNEQFF.

The V call is TRBV5-6, the J call TRBJ2-3; TRBD2 aligns across 12 bases. V was clipped by 2 bases and J by 3 bases; unmatched bases: 10. The length of the CDR3 is 18 residues. The germline V gene has CDR1 SGHDT and CDR2 YYEEEE. This CDR3 reads CASSFFGTSGRRTDTQYF. In nucleotides, the CDR3 is TGTGCCAGCAGCTTTTTCGGGACTAGCGGGCGGAGGACAGATACGCAGTATTTT. Full variable domain (remainder filled in from reference TRBV5-6 and TRBJ2-3): DAGVTQSPTHLIKTRGQQVTLRCSPKSGHDTVSWYQQALGQGPQFIFQYYEEEERQRGNFPDRFSGHQFPNYSSELNVNALLLGDSALYLCASSFFGTSGRRTDTQYFGPGTRLTVL.

The chain couples TRBV29-1 to TRBJ1-4; D perhaps matches TRBD1 (6 bases). Germline CDR1 and CDR2: SQVTM and ANQGSEA. This CDR3 spans 15 amino acids. V was pared by 2 bases and J by 10 bases, with 20 bases between. CDR3 in DNA: TGCAGCGTTGAAAGGACAGATAGGGGGAGTAGAAAACTGTTTTTT. It codes for CSVERTDRGSRKLFF.

The chain recombines TRBV20-1 with TRBJ2-1; no clear D gene. Germline V gene sequence: CDR1 DFQATT, CDR2 SNEGSKA (reference sequence). The CDR3 is made up of 15 amino acids. V was shortened by 0 bases and J by 5 bases, with 14 bases between the two germline ends. CDR3 DNA sequence: TGCAGTGCTAGAGATGGGCCAGAGATCAACAATGAGCAGTTCTTC. This codes for CSARDGPEINNEQFF.

The J gene is TRBJ2-6, the V gene TRBV7-6, with TRBD2 matching over 7 bases. CDR1 is SGHVS, CDR2 FNYEAQ, per germline. The CDR3 has 16 amino acids. After removal of 5 bases from V and 1 base from J, the junction contained 5 bases not matched to a gene. CDR3 nucleotides: TGTGCCAGCAGCCCTGGACTAGTTTCTGGGGCCAACGTCCTGACTTTC. Protein: CASSPGLVSGANVLTF. The variable domain in full, completed from reference TRBV7-6 and TRBJ2-6, reads GAGVSQSPRYKVTKRGQDVALRCDPISGHVSLYWYRQALGQGPEFLTYFNYEAQQDKSGLPNDRFSAERPEGSISTLTIQRTEQRDSAMYRCASSPGLVSGANVLTFGAGSRLTVL.

This clonotype appeared a single time. CDR3 sequence (DNA): TGTGCCAGCAGCCGCGGGACCCCGAATGAGCAGTTCTTC. This codes for CASSRGTPNEQFF. The V and J genes are TRBV7-9 and TRBJ2-1, with TRBD2 as a possible D gene (6 bases). CDR1 is SEHNR, CDR2 FQNEAQ, per germline (reference sequence). The V end lost 5 bases, the J end lost 7 bases, and 12 bases lay between the germline ends. This CDR3 is 13 amino acids long.

The rearrangement uses TRBV11-2 and TRBJ1-4, with D tentatively TRBD1 (6 bases). Per the germline V gene, CDR1 is SGHAT and CDR2 is FQNNGV. Trimming took off 8 bases at V and 4 bases at J, with 11 bases between the two ends. CDR3 size: 13 residues. The CDR3 region has the DNA TGTGCCAGCCGACAGGAAGTTAATGAAAAACTGTTTTTT. Translating it yields CASRQEVNEKLFF.

This chain joins TRBV5-1 and TRBJ2-7; no clear D. The CDR3 is 13 residues long. V dropped 0 bases and J dropped 3 bases, with 7 bases sitting between them. CDR1 is SGHRS, CDR2 YFSETQ, per germline. CDR3 amino acids: CASSLASGYEQYF. CDR3 coding DNA: TGCGCCAGCAGCTTGGCCTCAGGCTACGAGCAGTACTTC.